Presented here are 2 T cell receptor beta chains from one specimen sequenced in a study of blood T cells in healthy people across ages. The authors ran a second PCR of roughly 6 to 12 cycles using a sample-barcoded 5' primer and a J-beta primer mix. From the 5' RACE reads, TCRdb called clonotypes with MiXCR, one entry per CDR3 protein. This table holds around 820,000 distinct CDR3 sequences, just under 25% found once. These same records also appear under a second study, on T cells of mothers and their children.

Sequences were obtained from blood. The receptors here all came from a boy aged 5-17 years in good health.

The chain carries TRBV27 and TRBJ2-3; 7 positions match TRBD2. V was clipped by 5 bases and J by 0 bases; unmatched bases: 8. The CDR3 has 16 amino acids. Germline-derived CDR1 and CDR2 are MNHEY and SMNVEV (reference sequence). CDR3 nucleotides: TGTGCCAGCAGTCCCATCCGACTAGCTAGCACAGATACGCAGTATTTT. This encodes CASSPIRLASTDTQYF.

The rearrangement links TRBV29-1 to TRBJ2-2; 8 bases map to TRBD2. CDR3 length: 18 residues. Germline V CDR1 and CDR2: SQVTM, ANQGSEA. The V gene end was trimmed by 2 bases and the J gene end by 0 bases; junction bases not matched to a gene: 11. The CDR3 reads CSVETSSFGGANTGELFF. For the CDR3, the DNA is TGCAGCGTTGAAACGTCTAGCTTCGGGGGGGCGAACACCGGGGAGCTGTTTTTT.